This T cell receptor (beta chain) is drawn from a study of vaccination and CD4 T cells after COVID-19. Study details: Cultures designated as controls were supplied with a CEFX pool, an HIV-1 Nef pool, or no peptide.

This clonotype showed up just once. Its target is not known. The germline V gene has CDR1 MNHEY and CDR2 SVGAGI. This CDR3 has 15 amino acids. V was pared by 4 bases and J by 7 bases, with 5 bases of the junction left unmatched. The Oncomine TCR Beta short-read assay generated sequence data from the DNA of cultured CD4+ T cells. TCRdb analysed the PCR reads with MiXCR anew, one entry per CDR3 protein. The data hold over 8,500 distinct CDR3 sequences, with 65% to 70% observed a single time. Described treatment: approximately nine-day PBMC culture with coronavirus spike peptide pools or control peptides (ViraFEST assay). Peptide pool stimulation in ViraFEST expanded antigen-specific T cells, whose TCRs were then sequenced.

The sequence came from a human donor who had recovered from COVID-19. This material consisted of CD4+ T cells from blood, cultured in vitro, taken before SARS-CoV-2 vaccination. The chain carries TRBV6-5 and TRBJ2-1; 12 bases align to TRBD1. For the CDR3, the DNA is TGTGCCAGCAGTTCCCGGGACAGGGGGCGGAATGAGCAGTTCTTC. Translated, it gives CASSSRDRGRNEQFF.